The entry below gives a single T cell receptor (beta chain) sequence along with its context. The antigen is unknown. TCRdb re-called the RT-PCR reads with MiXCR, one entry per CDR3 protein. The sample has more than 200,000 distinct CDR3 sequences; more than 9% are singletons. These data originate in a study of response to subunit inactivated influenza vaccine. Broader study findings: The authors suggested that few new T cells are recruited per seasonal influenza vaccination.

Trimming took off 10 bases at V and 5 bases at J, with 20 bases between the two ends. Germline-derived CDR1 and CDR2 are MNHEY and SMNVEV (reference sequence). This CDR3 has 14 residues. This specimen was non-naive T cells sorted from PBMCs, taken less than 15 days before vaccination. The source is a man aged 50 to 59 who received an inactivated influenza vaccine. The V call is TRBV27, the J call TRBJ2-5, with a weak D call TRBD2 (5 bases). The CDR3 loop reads CATGSGLSGETQYF. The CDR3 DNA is TGTGCCACCGGTTCTGGTCTGAGCGGTGAGACCCAGTACTTC.